The 8 T cell receptor beta chains given below trace back to one sample, sequenced in a study of OX40 agonist ivuxolimab in advanced cancers. Sequencing was performed with immunoSEQ multiplex PCR; in TCRdb, only in-frame clones are kept and a portion is missing. The table lists 65,000 to 100,000 clones, 88% of them singletons. This specimen consisted of CD4+ or CD8+ T cells sorted from blood, obtained in a trial of the OX40 agonist ivuxolimab. Source of these receptors: an adult with an advanced solid tumor such as melanoma, head and neck, liver or kidney cancer.

The V call is TRBV28, the J call TRBJ1-3; TRBD1 is a possible D gene (5 bases). The CDR3 loop spans 15 amino acids. Germline V lookup: CDR1 MDHEN, CDR2 SYDVKM. The V end was cut by 3 bases, the J end by 1 base, with 10 bases between. The CDR3 DNA sequence: TGTGCCAGCAGTTTTTGGGGGAGATCTGGAAACACCATATATTTT. Translation: CASSFWGRSGNTIYF. Together with reference TRBV28 and TRBJ1-3, the CDR3 gives the full variable domain: DVKVTQSSRYLVKRTGEKVFLECVQDMDHENMFWYRQDPGLGLRLIYFSYDVKMKEKGDIPEGYSVSREKKERFSLILESASTNQTSMYLCASSFWGRSGNTIYFGEGSWLTVV.

The chain employs TRBV29-1 and TRBJ2-1, with 7 bases that match TRBD2. V was pared by 6 bases and J by 3 bases, with 5 bases of the junction left unmatched. This CDR3 region has 13 residues. CDR1 is SQVTM, CDR2 ANQGSEA, per germline. The CDR3 is CSVARDYYNEQFF. Here the CDR3 DNA reads TGCAGCGTAGCCCGGGACTACTACAATGAGCAGTTCTTC.

The genes are TRBV2 and TRBJ2-1, with 14 bases fitting TRBD2. J was trimmed by 8 bases and V by 8 bases; bases with no gene match: 8. The CDR3 sequence is 15 residues long. Germline V CDR1 and CDR2: SNHLY, FYNNEI. The CDR3 loop is CASVRLAGGPHEQFF. The CDR3 DNA is TGTGCCAGCGTAAGACTAGCGGGAGGGCCCCATGAGCAGTTCTTC.

V and J are TRBV15 and TRBJ2-2, with 12 positions matching TRBD2. CDR3 size: 17 residues. Germline V CDR1 and CDR2: LNHNV, YYDKDF (reference sequence). V trimming: 1 base; J trimming: 2 bases; junction bases outside the gene matches: 2. Here the CDR3 DNA reads TGTGCCACCAGCAGAGGACTAGCGGGAGCCAACACCGGGGAGCTGTTTTTT. This sequence encodes CATSRGLAGANTGELFF.

This chain uses TRBV14 with TRBJ2-6, with 7 bases aligning to TRBD2. There are 15 residues in the CDR3. Germline V gene lookup returns CDR1 SGHDN and CDR2 FVKESK. Trimming removed 2 bases from V and 3 bases from J; junction bases left unmatched: 1. CDR3 region: CASSQLAVGANVLTF. The CDR3 DNA reads TGTGCCAGCAGCCAACTAGCGGTTGGGGCCAACGTCCTGACTTTC.

The chain carries TRBV7-3 and TRBJ2-5, with a possible D match to TRBD2 (7 bases). CDR1 and CDR2 from the germline V gene are SGHTA and FQGTGA. The CDR3 length is 17 residues. Trimming took 5 bases from V and 4 from J, leaving 23 bases between them. CDR3 DNA sequence: TGTGCCAGCAGCGCTAGGGGTGCCAGGGGAGGGGGAGAGACCCAGTACTTC. Protein product: CASSARGARGGGETQYF.

This sequence joins TRBV5-1 and TRBJ2-1, with TRBD2 matching over 8 bases. The V and J ends lost 7 bases and 6 bases, in that order; junction bases with no gene match: 9. The CDR3 spans 14 residues. The germline gives CDR1 SGHRS, CDR2 YFSETQ. The CDR3: CASSEGGGRNEQFF. As DNA, the CDR3 is TGCGCCAGCTCAGAGGGCGGGGGGCGCAATGAGCAGTTCTTC.

The V call is TRBV27, the J call TRBJ1-2; 7 bases align to TRBD1. CDR1 and CDR2 from the germline V gene are MNHEY and SMNVEV (reference sequence). Unmatched junction bases numbered 8, after V lost 5 bases and J lost 8 bases. The CDR3 spans 13 residues. CDR3 in amino acids: CASSPQGGYGYTF. The CDR3 DNA sequence: TGTGCCAGCAGTCCCCAGGGGGGTTACGGCTACACCTTC.